This T cell receptor (beta chain) was identified during a study of beta chain features in type 1 diabetes. Study-wide background: Taken together, all samples contributed 107,917,701 examined sorted cells. Study conclusions and caveats: Resolution of whether HLA type affects TCRB rearrangement was not achieved here. Sequencing of cDNA might inflate the share of cells that strongly express TCR.

The CDR3 loop spans 15 amino acids. Germline V gives CDR1 KGHSH, CDR2 LQKENI. Trimming cost V 3 bases and J 2 bases; bases outside gene matches: 4. Isolated RNA was reverse transcribed in full, so expressed TCRB transcripts were sequenced. Sequenced by immunoSEQ multiplex PCR; TCRdb stores in-frame clones only, minus some. Seen here are just over 450,000 clones, approximately 28% observed once, and the top ten hold roughly 0.066%. In total, each donor contributed a single heparinised blood draw that averaged roughly 110 mL. Of note for this clone: Its antigen is currently unknown. In the same sample, other DNA sequences code for this CDR3.

The TCR comes from a man aged 18 to 35 in good health. Material: naive CD4+ T cells from blood. This rearrangement joins TRBV18 to TRBJ2-5; 9 nucleotides align to TRBD1. CDR3 amino acids: CASSPLQGAQETQYF. CDR3 in DNA: TGTGCCAGCTCACCTCTACAGGGGGCACAAGAGACCCAGTACTTC. Combining the CDR3 with reference TRBV18 and TRBJ2-5 gives the whole variable domain NAGVMQNPRHLVRRRGQEARLRCSPMKGHSHVYWYRQLPEEGLKFMVYLQKENIIDESGMPKERFSAEFPKEGPSILRIQQVVRGDSAAYFCASSPLQGAQETQYFGPGTRLLVL.